The 14 T cell receptor beta chains below were found in one sample sequenced in a study of blood T cell repertoires in COVID-19. Here immunoSEQ multiplex PCR was the method, and the copy in TCRdb shows in-frame clones only, minus some. The sample lists approximately 200,000 clones; about 90% were seen once. Sequenced input: peripheral blood. These receptors originate from a man aged 18 to 30 with active or convalescent COVID-19.

V usage is TRBV5-1 and J usage is TRBJ2-2, with TRBD2 matching over 11 bases. The germline gives CDR1 SGHRS, CDR2 YFSETQ. J gave up 0 bases and V 4 bases, and 8 bases lay outside the gene matches. The CDR3 spans 18 residues. The CDR3: CASSQPGLAVSNTGELFF. The CDR3 DNA reads TGCGCCAGCAGCCAACCGGGACTAGCGGTGTCGAACACCGGGGAGCTGTTTTTT.

The chain joins TRBV2 to TRBJ2-1; TRBD1 matches at 9 bases. V lost 8 bases and J lost 5; bases outside the gene matches: 7. The CDR3 loop spans 14 amino acids. Per the germline V gene, CDR1 is SNHLY and CDR2 is FYNNEI. The CDR3 DNA sequence: TGTGCCAGCCTTTCTGGACAGGGGAACAATGAGCAGTTCTTC. It encodes CASLSGQGNNEQFF. Together with reference TRBV2 and TRBJ2-1, the CDR3 gives the full variable domain: EPEVTQTPSHQVTQMGQEVILRCVPISNHLYFYWYRQILGQKVEFLVSFYNNEISEKSEIFDDQFSVERPDGSNFTLKIRSTKLEDSAMYFCASLSGQGNNEQFFGPGTRLTVL.

The V call is TRBV6-5, the J call TRBJ1-4; weak D call: TRBD1 (5 bases). Germline V gene lookup returns CDR1 MNHEY and CDR2 SVGAGI. The CDR3 consists of 15 residues. Trimming stripped 6 bases from V and 4 bases from J, with 15 bases between. The CDR3 loop is CASRWRGYDNEKLFF. DNA of the CDR3: TGTGCCAGCAGGTGGCGGGGGTATGATAATGAAAAACTGTTTTTT.

The chain uses TRBV28 and TRBJ2-7, with D possibly TRBD1 on 5 matching bases. Germline CDR1 MDHEN, CDR2 SYDVKM. There are 14 residues in the CDR3. Trimming stripped 2 bases from V and 2 bases from J, with 10 bases between. The CDR3 spells CASSLAGRPYEQYF. The CDR3, as DNA: TGTGCCAGCAGTTTAGCAGGGCGGCCCTACGAGCAGTACTTC. Full variable domain (remainder filled in from reference TRBV28 and TRBJ2-7): DVKVTQSSRYLVKRTGEKVFLECVQDMDHENMFWYRQDPGLGLRLIYFSYDVKMKEKGDIPEGYSVSREKKERFSLILESASTNQTSMYLCASSLAGRPYEQYFGPGTRLTVT.

CDR3 in amino acids: CASSLDRSTGELFF. The CDR3 bases are TGCGCCAGCAGCTTGGATCGGAGCACCGGGGAGCTGTTTTTT. The V and J genes are TRBV5-1 and TRBJ2-2; D gene uncertain. Trimming took off 0 bases at V and 4 bases at J, with 7 bases between the two ends. Per the germline V gene, CDR1 is SGHRS and CDR2 is YFSETQ. The CDR3 sequence is 14 residues long. Supplemented by reference TRBV5-1 and TRBJ2-2, the full variable domain reads KAGVTQTPRYLIKTRGQQVTLSCSPISGHRSVSWYQQTPGQGLQFLFEYFSETQRNKGNFPGRFSGRQFSNSRSEMNVSTLELGDSALYLCASSLDRSTGELFFGEGSRLTVL.

The chain carries TRBV7-3 and TRBJ2-1, with TRBD1 as a possible D gene (6 bases). Trimming cost V 2 bases and J 7 bases, with 12 bases left between them. CDR1 and CDR2 from the germline V gene are SGHTA and FQGTGA. The CDR3 length is 14 residues. The DNA of the CDR3 is TGTGCCAGCAGCTTATACAGGGAAGGGAATGAGCAGTTCTTC. Translated: CASSLYREGNEQFF.

The gene calls are TRBV14 and TRBJ2-1, with D perhaps TRBD1 (6 bases). CDR1 SGHDN and CDR2 FVKESK come from the germline V gene. The V end was cut by 1 base, the J end by 9 bases, with 10 bases between. This CDR3 is 13 amino acids long. Here the CDR3 reads CASSQAMDSEQFF. CDR3 in DNA: TGTGCCAGCAGCCAAGCCATGGACAGTGAGCAGTTCTTC.

V is TRBV6-5 and J is TRBJ1-5; 10 nucleotides match TRBD1. The CDR3 length is 15 residues. CDR1 MNHEY and CDR2 SVGAGI come from the germline V gene. J was trimmed by 6 bases and V by 6 bases; bases with no gene match: 8. This chain's CDR3 is CASRDWTGGGQPQHF. The DNA for the CDR3 is TGTGCCAGCAGAGATTGGACAGGGGGAGGTCAGCCCCAGCATTTT.

The CDR3 protein is CAWSVGQNQPQHF. DNA of the CDR3: TGTGCCTGGAGTGTTGGACAGAATCAGCCCCAGCATTTT. The chain combines TRBV30 with TRBJ1-5; TRBD1 might be the D (6 bases). The CDR3 runs 13 residues. V lost 0 bases and J 4 bases, leaving 7 bases between the germline ends. Germline V gives CDR1 GTSNPN, CDR2 SVGIG (reference sequence).

V is TRBV10-3 and J is TRBJ1-3, with D unresolved. Germline V lookup: CDR1 ENHRY, CDR2 SYGVKD. There are 14 residues in the CDR3. Trimming took off 5 bases at V and 4 bases at J, with 12 bases between the two ends. The CDR3 DNA is TGTGCCATCAGTTTCGGGGAATCGGGAAACACCATATATTTT. It encodes CAISFGESGNTIYF.

This clone has more than one count but fewer than ten. Mismatch with germline at one junction end may stem from a read error. This chain links TRBV6-6 with TRBJ1-1; D is unresolved. CDR1 is MNHNY, CDR2 SVGAGI, per germline (reference sequence). This CDR3 has 12 amino acids. CDR3 in DNA: TGTGCCAGCAGCTCACTGAGGGTTCCGCCGGCCTTT. Translating it yields CASSSLRVPPAF.

The V call is TRBV29-1, the J call TRBJ1-2; the match to TRBD1 covers 8 bases. There are 16 residues in the CDR3. Germline V gene sequence: CDR1 SQVTM, CDR2 ANQGSEA. Trimming took 5 bases from V and 0 from J; bases not matched to a gene: 11. Written as DNA, the CDR3 is TGCAGCGTTCGGTGGACAGGGCTTGGGGCTAACTATGGCTACACCTTC. This sequence encodes CSVRWTGLGANYGYTF.

The chain joins TRBV28 to TRBJ2-7; the D is unclear. The V and J ends lost 2 bases and 0 bases respectively, with 11 bases between them. CDR3 length: 15 residues. Per the germline V gene, CDR1 is MDHEN and CDR2 is SYDVKM. The DNA for the CDR3 is TGTGCCAGCAGTTTAGTTTCCGTTAGCTCCTACGAGCAGTACTTC. It encodes CASSLVSVSSYEQYF.

V usage is TRBV28 and J usage is TRBJ2-1; 9 bases map to TRBD1. V was clipped by 3 bases and J by 4 bases; unmatched bases: 7. CDR1 and CDR2 from the germline V gene are MDHEN and SYDVKM. The CDR3 runs 16 residues. CDR3 coding DNA: TGTGCCAGCAGTTTTATCCGACAGGGGGTGTACAATGAGCAGTTCTTC. This encodes CASSFIRQGVYNEQFF.